This T cell receptor beta chain was sequenced during a study of shared clonotypes between healthy human individuals. Donors were healthy HIV-negative adults without recently reported acute infections or vaccinations. It was into CD45RA+ naive and CD45RA-negative memory subsets that the CD4+ cells were split. Germline-derived CDR1 and CDR2 are KGHSH and LQKENI. V was pared by 3 bases and J by 1 base, with 12 bases between. The CDR3 spans 15 residues. Profiled with immunoSEQ multiplex PCR; TCRdb holds only in-frame clones, not every one. The sample consists of under 600,000 clones, around 95% of them appearing once.

This sequence joins TRBV18 and TRBJ1-1, with a tentative D call TRBD1 (5 bases). The sequence derives from a woman in her 30s in good health. Sequencing was carried out using naive CD4+ T cells sorted from blood. The subset: CD45RA+ positively selected. The CDR3 DNA follows: TGTGCCAGCTCACCGGCCCGGGGGAGGAACACTGAAGCTTTCTTT. Protein: CASSPARGRNTEAFF.